This T cell receptor (beta chain) was sequenced during a study of blood T cell repertoires in COVID-19. Study-wide context: From T cells, B-cell-depleted T cells, or PBMCs came the material, which was cDNA or gDNA.

Generated by immunoSEQ multiplex PCR, the TCRdb table keeps only in-frame clones and is missing some. The table lists about 100,000 clones, roughly 82% of them singletons. V was shortened by 3 bases and J by 4 bases, with 8 bases between the two germline ends. The germline V gene has CDR1 SGHNT and CDR2 YYREEE (reference sequence). The CDR3 is 12 amino acids. The chain combines TRBV5-4 with TRBJ2-7; a possible D gene is TRBD1 (5 bases). Sequencing used peripheral blood. This clonotype originated in a man between 60 and 75 years old with acute or convalescent COVID-19. The CDR3: CASSSPGYEQYF. DNA for the CDR3: TGTGCCAGCAGCTCCCCAGGGTACGAGCAGTACTTC.